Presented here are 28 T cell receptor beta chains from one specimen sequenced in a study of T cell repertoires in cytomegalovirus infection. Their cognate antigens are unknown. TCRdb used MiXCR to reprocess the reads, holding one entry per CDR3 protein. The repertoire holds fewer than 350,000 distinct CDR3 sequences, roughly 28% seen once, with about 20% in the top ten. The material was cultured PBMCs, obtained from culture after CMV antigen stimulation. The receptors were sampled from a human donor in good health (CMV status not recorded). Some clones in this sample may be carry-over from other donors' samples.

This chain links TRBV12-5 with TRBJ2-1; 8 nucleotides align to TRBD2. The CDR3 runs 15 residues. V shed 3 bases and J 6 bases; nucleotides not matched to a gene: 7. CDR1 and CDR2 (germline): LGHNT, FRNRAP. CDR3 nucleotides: TGTGCTAGTGGTTTAGGAGCGGGGGCCATCAATGAGCAGTTCTTC. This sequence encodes CASGLGAGAINEQFF. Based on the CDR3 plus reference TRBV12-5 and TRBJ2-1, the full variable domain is DARVTQTPRHKVTEMGQEVTMRCQPILGHNTVFWYRQTMMQGLELLAYFRNRAPLDDSGMPKDRFSAEMPDATLATLKIQPSEPRDSAVYFCASGLGAGAINEQFFGPGTRLTVL.

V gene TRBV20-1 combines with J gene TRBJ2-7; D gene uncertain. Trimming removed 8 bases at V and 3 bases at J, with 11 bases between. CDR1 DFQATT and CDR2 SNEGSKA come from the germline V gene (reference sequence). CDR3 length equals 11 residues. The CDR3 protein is CSLGLGYEQYF. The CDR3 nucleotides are TGCAGTTTGGGTCTAGGCTACGAGCAGTACTTC.

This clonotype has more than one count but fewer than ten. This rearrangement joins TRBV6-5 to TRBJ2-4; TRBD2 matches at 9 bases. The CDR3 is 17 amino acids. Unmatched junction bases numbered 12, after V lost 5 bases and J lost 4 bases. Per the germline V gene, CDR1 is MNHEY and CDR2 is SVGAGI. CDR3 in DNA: TGTGCCAGCAGTCCTCCCCCGGGACTAGCCGATAAAAACATTCAGTACTTC. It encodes CASSPPPGLADKNIQYF.

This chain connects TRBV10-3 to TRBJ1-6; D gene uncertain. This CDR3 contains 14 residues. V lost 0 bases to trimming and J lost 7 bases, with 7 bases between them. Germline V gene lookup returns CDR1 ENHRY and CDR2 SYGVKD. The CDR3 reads CAISESYGNSPLHF. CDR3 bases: TGTGCCATCAGTGAGTCCTACGGGAATTCACCCCTCCACTTT.

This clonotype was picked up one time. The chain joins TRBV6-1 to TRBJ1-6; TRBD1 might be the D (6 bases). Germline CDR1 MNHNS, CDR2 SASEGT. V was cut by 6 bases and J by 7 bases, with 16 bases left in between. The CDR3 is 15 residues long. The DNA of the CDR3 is TGTGCCAGCAGGAAACAGGGAAACCAAAATTCACCCCTCCACTTT. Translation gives CASRKQGNQNSPLHF.

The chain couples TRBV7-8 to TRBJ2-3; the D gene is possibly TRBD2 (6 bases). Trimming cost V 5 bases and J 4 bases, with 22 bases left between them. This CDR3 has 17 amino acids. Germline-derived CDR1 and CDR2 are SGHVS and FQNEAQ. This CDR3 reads CASSPGVQGGRADTQYF. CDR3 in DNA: TGTGCCAGCAGCCCCGGGGTTCAGGGAGGCCGAGCAGATACGCAGTATTTT.

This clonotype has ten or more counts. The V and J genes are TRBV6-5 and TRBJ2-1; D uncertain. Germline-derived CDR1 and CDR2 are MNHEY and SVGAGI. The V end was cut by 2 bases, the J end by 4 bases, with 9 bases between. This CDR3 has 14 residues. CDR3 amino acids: CASSYPPFYNEQFF. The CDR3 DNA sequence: TGTGCCAGCAGTTACCCCCCCTTTTACAATGAGCAGTTCTTC.

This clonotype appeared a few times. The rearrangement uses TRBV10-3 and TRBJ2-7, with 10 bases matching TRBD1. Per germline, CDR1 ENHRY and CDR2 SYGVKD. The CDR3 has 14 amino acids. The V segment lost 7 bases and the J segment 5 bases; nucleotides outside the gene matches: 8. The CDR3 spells CAINTGTGEDEQYF. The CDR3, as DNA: TGTGCCATCAATACCGGGACAGGGGAGGACGAGCAGTACTTC.

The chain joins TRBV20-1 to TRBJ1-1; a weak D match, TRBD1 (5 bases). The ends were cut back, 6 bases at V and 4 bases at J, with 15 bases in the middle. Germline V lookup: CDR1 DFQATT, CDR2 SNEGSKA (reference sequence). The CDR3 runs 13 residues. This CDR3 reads CSATRPQGTEAFF. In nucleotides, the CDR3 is TGCAGTGCAACCAGACCCCAGGGCACTGAAGCTTTCTTT.

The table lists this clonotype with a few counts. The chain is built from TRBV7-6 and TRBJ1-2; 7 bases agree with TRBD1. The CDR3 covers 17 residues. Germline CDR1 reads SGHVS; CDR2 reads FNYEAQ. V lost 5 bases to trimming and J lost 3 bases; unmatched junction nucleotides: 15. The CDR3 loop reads CASSPTWAGGAYYGYTF. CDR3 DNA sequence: TGTGCCAGCAGCCCCACTTGGGCAGGGGGGGCTTACTATGGCTACACCTTC. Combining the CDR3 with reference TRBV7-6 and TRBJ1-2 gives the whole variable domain GAGVSQSPRYKVTKRGQDVALRCDPISGHVSLYWYRQALGQGPEFLTYFNYEAQQDKSGLPNDRFSAERPEGSISTLTIQRTEQRDSAMYRCASSPTWAGGAYYGYTFGSGTRLTVV.

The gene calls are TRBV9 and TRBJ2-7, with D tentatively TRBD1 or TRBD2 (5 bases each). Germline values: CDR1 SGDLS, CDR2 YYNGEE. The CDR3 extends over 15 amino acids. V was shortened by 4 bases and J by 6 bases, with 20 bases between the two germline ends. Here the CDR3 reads CASSLLGDPGSEQYF. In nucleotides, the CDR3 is TGTGCCAGCAGCCTACTAGGGGACCCAGGATCCGAGCAGTACTTC.

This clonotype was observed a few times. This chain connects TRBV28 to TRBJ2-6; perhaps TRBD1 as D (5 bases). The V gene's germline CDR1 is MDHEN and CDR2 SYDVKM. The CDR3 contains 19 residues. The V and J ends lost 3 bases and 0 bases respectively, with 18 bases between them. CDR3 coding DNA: TGTGCCAGCAGTTTTATCCCCCACAGGTTTACCTCTGGGGCCAACGTCCTGACTTTC. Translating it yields CASSFIPHRFTSGANVLTF.

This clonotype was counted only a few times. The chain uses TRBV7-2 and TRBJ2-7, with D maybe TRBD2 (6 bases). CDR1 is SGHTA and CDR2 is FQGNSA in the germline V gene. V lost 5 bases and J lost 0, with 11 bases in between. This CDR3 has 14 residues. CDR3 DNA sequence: TGTGCCAGCAGCCCCAGGACTATCTCCTACGAGCAGTACTTC. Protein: CASSPRTISYEQYF.

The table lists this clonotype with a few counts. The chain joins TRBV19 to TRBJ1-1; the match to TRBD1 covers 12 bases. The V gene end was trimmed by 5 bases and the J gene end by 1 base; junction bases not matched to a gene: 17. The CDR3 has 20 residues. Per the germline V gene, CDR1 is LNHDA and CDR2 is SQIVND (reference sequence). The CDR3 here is CASSPLMSGQGAGKNTEAFF. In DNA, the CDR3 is TGTGCCAGTAGTCCCTTAATGTCGGGACAGGGGGCGGGGAAGAACACTGAAGCTTTCTTT.

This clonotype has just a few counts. In DNA form, the CDR3 reads TGTGCCAGCAGTTTGCGAAGAGGGCTCGAAGCTTTCTTT. Protein sequence: CASSLRRGLEAFF. This chain joins TRBV12-3 or TRBV12-4 and TRBJ1-1; D not resolved. V was clipped by 3 bases and J by 8 bases, with 13 bases between them. The length of the CDR3 is 13 residues.

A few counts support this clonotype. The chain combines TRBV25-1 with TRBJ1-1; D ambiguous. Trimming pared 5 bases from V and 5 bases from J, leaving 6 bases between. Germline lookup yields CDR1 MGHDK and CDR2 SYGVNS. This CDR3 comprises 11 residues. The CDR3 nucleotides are TGTGCCAGCAGTATCCGAACTGAAGCTTTCTTT. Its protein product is CASSIRTEAFF. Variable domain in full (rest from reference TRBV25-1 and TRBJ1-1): EADIYQTPRYLVIGTGKKITLECSQTMGHDKMYWYQQDPGMELHLIHYSYGVNSTEKGDLSSESTVSRIRTEHFPLTLESARPSHTSQYLCASSIRTEAFFGQGTRLTVV.

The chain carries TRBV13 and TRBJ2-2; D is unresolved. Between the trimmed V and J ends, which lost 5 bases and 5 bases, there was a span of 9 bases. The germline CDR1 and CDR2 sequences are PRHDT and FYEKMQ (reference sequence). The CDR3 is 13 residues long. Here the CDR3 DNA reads TGTGCCAGCAGCCGATGGAGTACCGGGGAGCTGTTTTTT. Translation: CASSRWSTGELFF.

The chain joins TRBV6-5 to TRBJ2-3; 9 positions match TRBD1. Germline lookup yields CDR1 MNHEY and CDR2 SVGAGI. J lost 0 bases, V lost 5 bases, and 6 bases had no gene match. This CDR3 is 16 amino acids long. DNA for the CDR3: TGTGCCAGCAGTGTCGACAGGGGGGCGAGCACAGATACGCAGTATTTT. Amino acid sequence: CASSVDRGASTDTQYF.

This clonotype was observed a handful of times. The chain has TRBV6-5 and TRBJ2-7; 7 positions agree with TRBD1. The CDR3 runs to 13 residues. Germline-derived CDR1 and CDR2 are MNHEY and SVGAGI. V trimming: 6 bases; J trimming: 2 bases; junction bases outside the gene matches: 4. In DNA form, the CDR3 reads TGTGCCAGCAGGGGACAGTCTACCTACGAGCAGTACTTC. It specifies CASRGQSTYEQYF.

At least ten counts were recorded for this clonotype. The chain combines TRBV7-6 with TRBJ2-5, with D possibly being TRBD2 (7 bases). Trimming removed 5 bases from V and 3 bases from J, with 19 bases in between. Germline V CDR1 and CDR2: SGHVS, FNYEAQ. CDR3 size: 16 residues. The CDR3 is CASSASGGLKEETQYF. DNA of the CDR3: TGTGCCAGCAGCGCGTCCGGGGGGCTCAAGGAAGAGACCCAGTACTTC. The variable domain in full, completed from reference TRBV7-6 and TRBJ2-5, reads GAGVSQSPRYKVTKRGQDVALRCDPISGHVSLYWYRQALGQGPEFLTYFNYEAQQDKSGLPNDRFSAERPEGSISTLTIQRTEQRDSAMYRCASSASGGLKEETQYFGPGTRLLVL.

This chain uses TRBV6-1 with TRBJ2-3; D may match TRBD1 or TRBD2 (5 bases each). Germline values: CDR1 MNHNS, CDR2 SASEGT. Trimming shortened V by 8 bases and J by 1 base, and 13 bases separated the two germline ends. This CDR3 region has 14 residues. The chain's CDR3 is CASGTYGGTDTQYF. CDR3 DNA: TGTGCCAGCGGGACCTATGGTGGCACAGATACGCAGTATTTT.

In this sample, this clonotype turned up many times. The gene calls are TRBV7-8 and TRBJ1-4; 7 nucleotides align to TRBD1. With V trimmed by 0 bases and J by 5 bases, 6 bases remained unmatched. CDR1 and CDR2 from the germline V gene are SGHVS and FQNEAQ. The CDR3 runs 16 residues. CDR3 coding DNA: TGTGCCAGCAGCTTAGCCTTGGGACAGCTGAATGAAAAACTGTTTTTT. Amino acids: CASSLALGQLNEKLFF.

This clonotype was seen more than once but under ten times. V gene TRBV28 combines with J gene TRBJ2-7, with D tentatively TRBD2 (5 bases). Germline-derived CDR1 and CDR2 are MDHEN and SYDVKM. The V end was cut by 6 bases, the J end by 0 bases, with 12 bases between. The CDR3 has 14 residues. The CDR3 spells CASRGTTSSYEQYF. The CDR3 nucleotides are TGTGCCAGCAGGGGCACTACTAGCTCCTACGAGCAGTACTTC.

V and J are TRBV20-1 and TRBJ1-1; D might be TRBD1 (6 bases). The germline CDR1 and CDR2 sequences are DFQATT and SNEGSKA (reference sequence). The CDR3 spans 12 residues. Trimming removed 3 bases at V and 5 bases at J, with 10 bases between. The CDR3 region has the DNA TGCAGTGCTAGGGCAGGGGAGACTGAAGCTTTCTTT. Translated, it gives CSARAGETEAFF.

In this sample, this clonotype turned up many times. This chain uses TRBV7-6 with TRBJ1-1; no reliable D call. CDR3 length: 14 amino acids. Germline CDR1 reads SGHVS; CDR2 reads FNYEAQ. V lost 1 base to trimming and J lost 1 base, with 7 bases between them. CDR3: CASSLGTGNTEAFF. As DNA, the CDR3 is TGTGCCAGCAGCTTAGGGACTGGGAACACTGAAGCTTTCTTT.

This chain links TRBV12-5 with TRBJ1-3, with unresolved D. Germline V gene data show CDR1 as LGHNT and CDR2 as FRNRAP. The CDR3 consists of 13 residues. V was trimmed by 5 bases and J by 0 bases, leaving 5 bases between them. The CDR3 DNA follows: TGTGCTAGTGGTCCAGTCTCTGGAAACACCATATATTTT. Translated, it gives CASGPVSGNTIYF.

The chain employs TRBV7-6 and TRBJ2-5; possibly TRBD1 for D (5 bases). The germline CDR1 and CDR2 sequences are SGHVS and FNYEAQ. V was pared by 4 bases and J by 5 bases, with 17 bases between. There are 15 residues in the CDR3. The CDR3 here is CASSSPVTVGETQYF. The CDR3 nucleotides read TGTGCCAGCAGCTCACCGGTGACAGTTGGGGAGACCCAGTACTTC.

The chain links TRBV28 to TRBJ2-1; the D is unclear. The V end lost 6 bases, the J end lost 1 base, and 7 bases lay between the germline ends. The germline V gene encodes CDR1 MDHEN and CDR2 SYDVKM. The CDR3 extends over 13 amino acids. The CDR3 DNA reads TGTGCCAGCAGCGCTCAGTCCTACAATGAGCAGTTCTTC. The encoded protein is CASSAQSYNEQFF.